The entry that follows covers one T cell receptor (beta chain) sequence. Its antigen is undetermined. This table comes from immunoSEQ multiplex PCR, and its TCRdb copy is limited to in-frame clones, with some not included. Of about 100,000 clones in the sample, approximately 84% are singletons; the top ten hold over 0.8%. The source of the sample is a study of graft-versus-host responses after intestinal transplantation. Study overall: Transplants given to recipients were multivisceral, liver-intestinal, or isolated intestinal. Recipients across the board were started on anti-thymocyte globulin induction, then kept on tacrolimus and steroids for about 3 years. General study points: Researchers found peak circulating GvH clone levels linked to early post-transplant HvG declines. Graft-versus-host to host-versus-graft clonal ratios in allografts were high in patients with graft-donor T cell macrochimerism.

The trim removed 6 bases at V and 0 bases at J, leaving 4 bases unmatched. This CDR3 region has 14 residues. Germline assignment: CDR1 SNHLY and CDR2 FYNNEI. Sample: unstimulated CD4+ T cells sorted from spleen or lymph node cells, taken before intestinal transplant. The clonotype comes from a human donor who received an intestinal transplant. This chain joins TRBV2 and TRBJ2-5; 7 nucleotides line up with TRBD1. CDR3 in amino acids: CASRGTVYQETQYF. DNA of the CDR3: TGTGCCAGCAGGGGGACAGTGTACCAAGAGACCCAGTACTTC.